This T cell receptor (beta chain) appears in the sequencing data of a study of control samples from healthy donors and cancer patients. The CDR3 runs to 18 residues. The trim removed 4 bases at V and 1 base at J, leaving 13 bases unmatched. Per germline, CDR1 LGHNA and CDR2 YSLEER. Produced via immunoSEQ multiplex PCR; TCRdb's table is partial and in-frame only. The sample contains approximately 110,000 clones, approximately 90% of which appear only once. The gene calls are TRBV4-3 and TRBJ2-1; 7 bases align to TRBD2. This TCR came from a human donor in good health. The donor label of this sample is uncertain. What was sequenced was blood. The CDR3 DNA reads as TGCGCCAGCAGCCGGGGCTTCGGGGCGGGGGTGTCCTACAATGAGCAGTTCTTC. Encoded protein: CASSRGFGAGVSYNEQFF.